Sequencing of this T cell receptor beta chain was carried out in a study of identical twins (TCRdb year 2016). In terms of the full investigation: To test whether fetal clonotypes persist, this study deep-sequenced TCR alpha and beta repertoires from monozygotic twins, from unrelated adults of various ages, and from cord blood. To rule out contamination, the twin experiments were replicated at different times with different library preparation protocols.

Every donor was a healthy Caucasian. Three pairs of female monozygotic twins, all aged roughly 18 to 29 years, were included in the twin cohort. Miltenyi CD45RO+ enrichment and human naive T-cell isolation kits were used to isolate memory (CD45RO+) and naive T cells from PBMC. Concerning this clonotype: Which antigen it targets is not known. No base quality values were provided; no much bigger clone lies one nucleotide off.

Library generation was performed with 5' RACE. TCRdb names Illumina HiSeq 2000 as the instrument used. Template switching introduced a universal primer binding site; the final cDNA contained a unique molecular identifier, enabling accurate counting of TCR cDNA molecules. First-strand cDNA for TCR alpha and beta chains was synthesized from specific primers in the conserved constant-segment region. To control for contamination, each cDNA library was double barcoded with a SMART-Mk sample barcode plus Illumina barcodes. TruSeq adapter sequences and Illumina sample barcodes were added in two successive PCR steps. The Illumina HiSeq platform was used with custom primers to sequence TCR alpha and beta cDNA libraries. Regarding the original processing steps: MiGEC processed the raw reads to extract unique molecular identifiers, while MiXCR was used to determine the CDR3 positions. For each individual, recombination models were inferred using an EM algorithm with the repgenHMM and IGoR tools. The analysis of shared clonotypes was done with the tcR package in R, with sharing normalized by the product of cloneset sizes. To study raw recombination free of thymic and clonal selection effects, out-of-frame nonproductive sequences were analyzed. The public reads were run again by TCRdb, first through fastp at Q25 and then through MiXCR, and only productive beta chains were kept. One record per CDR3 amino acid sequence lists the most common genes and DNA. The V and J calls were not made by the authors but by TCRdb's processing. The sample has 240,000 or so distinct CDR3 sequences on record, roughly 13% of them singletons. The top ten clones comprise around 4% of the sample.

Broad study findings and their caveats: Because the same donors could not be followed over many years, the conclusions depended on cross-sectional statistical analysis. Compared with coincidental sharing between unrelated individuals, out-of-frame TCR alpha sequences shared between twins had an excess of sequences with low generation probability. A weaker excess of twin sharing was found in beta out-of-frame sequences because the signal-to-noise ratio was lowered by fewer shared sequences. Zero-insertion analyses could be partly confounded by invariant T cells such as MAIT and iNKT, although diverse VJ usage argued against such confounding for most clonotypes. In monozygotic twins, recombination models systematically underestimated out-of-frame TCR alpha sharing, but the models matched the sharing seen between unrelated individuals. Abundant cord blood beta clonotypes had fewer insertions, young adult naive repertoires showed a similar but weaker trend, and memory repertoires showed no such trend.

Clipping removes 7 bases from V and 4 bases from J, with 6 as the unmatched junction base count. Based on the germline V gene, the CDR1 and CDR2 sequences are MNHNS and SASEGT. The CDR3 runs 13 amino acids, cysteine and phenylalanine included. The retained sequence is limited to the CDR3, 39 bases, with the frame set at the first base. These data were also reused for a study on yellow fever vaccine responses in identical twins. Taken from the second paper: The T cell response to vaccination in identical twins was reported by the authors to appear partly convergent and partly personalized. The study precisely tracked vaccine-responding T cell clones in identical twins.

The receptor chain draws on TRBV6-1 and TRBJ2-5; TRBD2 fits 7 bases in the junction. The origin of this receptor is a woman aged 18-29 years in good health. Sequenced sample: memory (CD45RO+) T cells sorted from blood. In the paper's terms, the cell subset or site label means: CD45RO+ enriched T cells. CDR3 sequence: CASTTLARETQYF. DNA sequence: TGTGCCAGCACCACACTAGCGCGAGAGACCCAGTACTTC.